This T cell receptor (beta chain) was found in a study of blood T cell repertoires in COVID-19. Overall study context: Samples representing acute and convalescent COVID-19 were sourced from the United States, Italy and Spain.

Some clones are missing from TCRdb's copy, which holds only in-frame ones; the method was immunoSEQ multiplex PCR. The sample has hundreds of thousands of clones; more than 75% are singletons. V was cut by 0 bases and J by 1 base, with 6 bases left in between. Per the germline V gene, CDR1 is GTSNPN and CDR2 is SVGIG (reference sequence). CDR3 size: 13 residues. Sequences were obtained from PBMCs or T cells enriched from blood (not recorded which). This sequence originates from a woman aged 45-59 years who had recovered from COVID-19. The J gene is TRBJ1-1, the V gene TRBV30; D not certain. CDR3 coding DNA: TGTGCCTGGAGTGTACCAGGGAACACTGAAGCTTTCTTT. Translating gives CAWSVPGNTEAFF.